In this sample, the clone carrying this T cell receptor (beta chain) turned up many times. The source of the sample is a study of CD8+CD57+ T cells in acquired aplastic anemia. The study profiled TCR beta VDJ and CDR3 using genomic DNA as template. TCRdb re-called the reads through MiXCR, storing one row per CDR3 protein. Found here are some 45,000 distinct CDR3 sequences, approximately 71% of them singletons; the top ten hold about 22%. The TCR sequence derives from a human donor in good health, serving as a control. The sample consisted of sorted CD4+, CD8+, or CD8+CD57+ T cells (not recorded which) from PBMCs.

CDR3 sequence (DNA): TGTGCCAGCAGCCCCCCGACAAGCACCTACGAGCAGTACTTC. Translated: CASSPPTSTYEQYF. This chain joins TRBV7-2 and TRBJ2-7; D is uncertain. V lost 5 bases and J lost 2, with 13 bases in between. The CDR3 is 14 amino acids. Germline-derived CDR1 and CDR2 are SGHTA and FQGNSA.